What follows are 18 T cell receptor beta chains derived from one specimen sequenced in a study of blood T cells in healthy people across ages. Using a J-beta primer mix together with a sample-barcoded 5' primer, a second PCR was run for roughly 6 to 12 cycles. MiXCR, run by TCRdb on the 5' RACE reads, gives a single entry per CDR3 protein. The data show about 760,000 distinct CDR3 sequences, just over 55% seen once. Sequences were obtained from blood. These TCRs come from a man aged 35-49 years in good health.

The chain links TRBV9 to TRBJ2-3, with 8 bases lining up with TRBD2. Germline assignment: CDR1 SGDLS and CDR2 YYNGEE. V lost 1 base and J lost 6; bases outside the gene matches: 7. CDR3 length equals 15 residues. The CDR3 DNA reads TGTGCCAGCAGCGTAATGCGGGGGGCAGGTGATACGCAGTATTTT. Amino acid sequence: CASSVMRGAGDTQYF.

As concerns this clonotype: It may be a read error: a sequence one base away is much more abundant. CDR3 in DNA: TGTGCCAGCAGCTGCCCGGGACAGACGGCCTACGAGCAGTACTTC. This translates into CASSCPGQTAYEQYF. This chain connects TRBV5-6 to TRBJ2-7; 7 bases agree with TRBD1. The germline gives CDR1 SGHDT, CDR2 YYEEEE. The CDR3 length is 15 residues. V was pared by 3 bases and J by 2 bases, with 8 bases of the junction left unmatched.

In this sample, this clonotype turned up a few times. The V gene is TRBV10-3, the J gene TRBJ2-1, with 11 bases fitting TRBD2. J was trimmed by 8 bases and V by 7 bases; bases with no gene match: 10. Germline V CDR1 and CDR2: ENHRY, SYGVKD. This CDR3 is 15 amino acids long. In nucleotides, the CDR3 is TGTGCCATCAAGACGACTAGCGGGATTGTGGATGAGCAGTTCTTC. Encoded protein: CAIKTTSGIVDEQFF.

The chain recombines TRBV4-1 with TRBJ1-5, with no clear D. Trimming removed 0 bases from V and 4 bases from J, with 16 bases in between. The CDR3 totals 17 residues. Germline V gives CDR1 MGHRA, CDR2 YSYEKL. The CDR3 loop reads CASSQENPPVVNQPQHF. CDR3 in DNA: TGCGCCAGCAGCCAAGAGAACCCCCCGGTGGTAAATCAGCCCCAGCATTTT.

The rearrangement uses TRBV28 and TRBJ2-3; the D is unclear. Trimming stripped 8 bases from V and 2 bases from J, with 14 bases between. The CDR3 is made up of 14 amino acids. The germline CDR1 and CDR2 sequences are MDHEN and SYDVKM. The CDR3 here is CASGPLVATDTQYF. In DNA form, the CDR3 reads TGTGCCAGCGGCCCCTTAGTTGCCACAGATACGCAGTATTTT.

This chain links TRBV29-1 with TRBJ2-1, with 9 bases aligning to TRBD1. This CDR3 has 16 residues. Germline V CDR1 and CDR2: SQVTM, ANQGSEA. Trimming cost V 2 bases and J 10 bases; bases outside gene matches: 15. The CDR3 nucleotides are TGCAGCGTTGAACCCTTTACAGGGGGCGGTGAGGGAGAGCAGTTCTTC. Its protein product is CSVEPFTGGGEGEQFF.

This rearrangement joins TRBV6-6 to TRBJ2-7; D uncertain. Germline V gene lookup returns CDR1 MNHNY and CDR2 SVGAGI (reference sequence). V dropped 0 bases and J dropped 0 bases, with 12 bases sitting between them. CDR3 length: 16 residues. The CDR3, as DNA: TGTGCCAGCAGTTACTCGAATTCCGGAAGCTCCTACGAGCAGTACTTC. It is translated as CASSYSNSGSSYEQYF.

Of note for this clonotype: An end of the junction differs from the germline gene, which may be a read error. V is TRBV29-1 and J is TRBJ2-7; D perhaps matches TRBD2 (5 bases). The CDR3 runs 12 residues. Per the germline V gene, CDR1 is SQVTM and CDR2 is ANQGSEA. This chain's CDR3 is CSVEGRDYEQCF. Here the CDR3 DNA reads TGCAGCGTTGAAGGCAGAGACTACGAGCAGTGCTTC.

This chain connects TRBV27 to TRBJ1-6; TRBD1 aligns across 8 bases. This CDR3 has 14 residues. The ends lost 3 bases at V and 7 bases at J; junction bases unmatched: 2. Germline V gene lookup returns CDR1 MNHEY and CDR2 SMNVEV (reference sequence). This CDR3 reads CASSFRTGNSPLHF. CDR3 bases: TGTGCCAGCAGTTTCCGGACAGGGAATTCACCCCTCCACTTT.

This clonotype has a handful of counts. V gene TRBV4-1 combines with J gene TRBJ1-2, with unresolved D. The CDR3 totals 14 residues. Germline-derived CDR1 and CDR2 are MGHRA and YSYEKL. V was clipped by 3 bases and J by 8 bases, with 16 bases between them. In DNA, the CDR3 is TGCGCCAGCAGCCAGGATTCCAGTTCGGCAGGCTACACCTTC. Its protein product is CASSQDSSSAGYTF.

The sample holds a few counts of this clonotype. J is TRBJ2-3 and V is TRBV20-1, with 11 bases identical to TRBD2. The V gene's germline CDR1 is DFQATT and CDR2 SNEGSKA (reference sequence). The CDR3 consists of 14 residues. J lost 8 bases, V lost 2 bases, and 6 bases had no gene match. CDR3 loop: CSARSLAGVGTQYF. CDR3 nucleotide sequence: TGCAGTGCTAGATCACTAGCGGGAGTTGGTACGCAGTATTTT.

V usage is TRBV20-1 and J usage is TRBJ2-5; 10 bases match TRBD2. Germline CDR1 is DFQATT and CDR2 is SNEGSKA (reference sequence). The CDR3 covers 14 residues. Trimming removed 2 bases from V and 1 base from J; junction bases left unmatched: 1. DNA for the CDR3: TGCAGTGCTAGACTAGCGGGAGTCCAAGAGACCCAGTACTTC. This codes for CSARLAGVQETQYF.

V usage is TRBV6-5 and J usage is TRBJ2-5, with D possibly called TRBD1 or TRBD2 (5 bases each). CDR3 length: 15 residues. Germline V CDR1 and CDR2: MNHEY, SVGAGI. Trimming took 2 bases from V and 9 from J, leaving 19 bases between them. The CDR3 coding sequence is TGTGCCAGCAGTTACGCCAATCCCGGGACCCCAGCCCAGTACTTC. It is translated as CASSYANPGTPAQYF.

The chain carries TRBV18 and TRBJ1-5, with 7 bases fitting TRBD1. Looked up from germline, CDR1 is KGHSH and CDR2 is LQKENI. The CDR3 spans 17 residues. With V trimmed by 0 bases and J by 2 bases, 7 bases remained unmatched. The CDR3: CASSPPGGGVGNQPQHF. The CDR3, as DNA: TGTGCCAGCTCACCACCGGGAGGGGGCGTCGGCAATCAGCCCCAGCATTTT.

The CDR3 spells CASSLLALAGPFSTDTQYF. In DNA form, the CDR3 reads TGTGCCAGCAGTTTATTAGCACTAGCGGGGCCCTTTAGCACAGATACGCAGTATTTT. This chain uses TRBV27 with TRBJ2-3, with 10 positions matching TRBD2. The CDR3 consists of 19 residues. The ends lost 1 base at V and 0 bases at J; junction bases unmatched: 10. The germline V gene has CDR1 MNHEY and CDR2 SMNVEV (reference sequence).

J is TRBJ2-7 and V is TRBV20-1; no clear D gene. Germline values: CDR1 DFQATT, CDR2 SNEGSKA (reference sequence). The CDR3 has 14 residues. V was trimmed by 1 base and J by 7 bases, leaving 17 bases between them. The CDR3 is CSARVHGELGEQYF. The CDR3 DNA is TGCAGTGCTAGAGTCCACGGCGAGTTGGGTGAGCAGTACTTC.

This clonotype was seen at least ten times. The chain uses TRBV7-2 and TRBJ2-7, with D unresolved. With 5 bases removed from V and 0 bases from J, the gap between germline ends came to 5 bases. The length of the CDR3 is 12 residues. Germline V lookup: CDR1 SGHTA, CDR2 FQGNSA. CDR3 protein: CASSPNSYEQYF. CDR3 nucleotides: TGTGCCAGCAGCCCAAACTCCTACGAGCAGTACTTC.

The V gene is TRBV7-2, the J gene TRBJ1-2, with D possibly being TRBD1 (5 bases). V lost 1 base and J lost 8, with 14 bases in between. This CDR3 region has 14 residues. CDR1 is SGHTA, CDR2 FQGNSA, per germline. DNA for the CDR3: TGTGCCAGCAGCTTAGTATCGGGGCTCCGGGGCTACACCTTC. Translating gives CASSLVSGLRGYTF.